The TCR beta chain described here comes from a study of cytomegalovirus exposure and HLA in healthy donors. The CDR3 loop spans 13 amino acids. Per germline, CDR1 MDHEN and CDR2 SYDVKM. The V and J ends lost 5 bases and 7 bases respectively, with 13 bases between them. PCR involved 60 Vbeta and 13 Jbeta primers. In the authors' methods: In a later analysis, some 10 million of 60 million to 80 million unique beta chains occurred in at least two donors. Sequenced by immunoSEQ multiplex PCR; TCRdb stores in-frame clones only, minus some. The V and J calls and the clone size are those of that table, but D and trimming were determined from the DNA. The table includes about 140,000 clones, 70% to 80% detected once. This clone was detected a few times. Its antigen is as yet unknown. Study-level points and caveats: CMV serostatus stood as the only immune exposure information on hand.

Material: PBMCs. The J gene is TRBJ2-3, the V gene TRBV28; D gene uncertain. The origin of this receptor is a female donor in good health and CMV-seropositive. Here the CDR3 reads CASSVTSPYTQYF. CDR3 sequence (DNA): TGTGCCAGCAGTGTTACTTCCCCATATACGCAGTATTTT.